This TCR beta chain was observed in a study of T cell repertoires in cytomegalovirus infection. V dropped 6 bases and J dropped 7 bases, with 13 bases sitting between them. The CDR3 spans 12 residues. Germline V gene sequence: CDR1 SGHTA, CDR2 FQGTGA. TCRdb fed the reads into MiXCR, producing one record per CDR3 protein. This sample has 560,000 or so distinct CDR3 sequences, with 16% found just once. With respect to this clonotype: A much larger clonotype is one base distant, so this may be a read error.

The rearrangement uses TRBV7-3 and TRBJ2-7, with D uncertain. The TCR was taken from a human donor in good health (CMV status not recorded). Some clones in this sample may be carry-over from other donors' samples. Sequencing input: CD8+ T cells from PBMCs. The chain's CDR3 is CASSPNPLEQYF. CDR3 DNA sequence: TGTGCCAGCAGTCCTAACCCCCTTGAGCAGTACTTC.